The clone carrying this T cell receptor beta chain was seen at least ten times. CDR3 regions were amplified by Arm-PCR using iRepertoire HTBI primers to build TCR beta libraries. TCRdb analysed the multiplex PCR reads with MiXCR anew, one entry per CDR3 protein. The table shows 500,000 or so distinct CDR3 sequences, with around 16% occurring only once. The data belong to a study of regulatory T cells in long-lasting Graves disease. The overall study: Graves' patients with a new diagnosis had received antithyroid drugs under 3 months.

Stated time point: newly diagnosed GD, antithyroid drugs for less than 3 months. The TCR library used RNA extracted from PBMCs. The CDR3 has 14 residues. Trimming pared 0 bases from V and 4 bases from J, leaving 9 bases between. CDR1 LGHDT and CDR2 YNNKEL come from the germline V gene (reference sequence). These sequences were also reported in another study, on T cells in Graves' hyperthyroidism and ophthalmopathy.

The sequencing used peripheral blood mononuclear cells (PBMCs), collected at new diagnosis, from a patient treated with antithyroid drugs. The receptor was isolated from a man aged 35-49 years with Graves disease. V is TRBV3-1 and J is TRBJ2-5; D ambiguous. Written as DNA, the CDR3 is TGTGCCAGCAGCCAAGAAGTTGCCGGAGAGACCCAGTACTTC. Its translation: CASSQEVAGETQYF.